Listed below are T cell receptor beta chains from one sample, sequenced in a study of beta chain features in type 1 diabetes. Measured with immunoSEQ multiplex PCR; TCRdb has only the in-frame clones, and not every one. The data contain approximately 120,000 clones, approximately 15% of them singletons. Sequencing was carried out using central memory CD4+ T cells from blood. All receptors come from a man younger than 30 with type 1 diabetes. Both conserved end residues are part of each CDR3. The D gene is left open where the match is weak. Some rows mark clone size as missing; the rest say once, few, many or name a class of expanded clone.

D gene	V gene	clone size	J gene	CDR3 DNA	CDR3 protein
TRBD2	TRBV6-5	NA	TRBJ2-1	TGTGCCAGCAGTGCCCCGGAGCGGGGGTACAATGAGCAGTTCTTC	CASSAPERGYNEQFF
TRBD1	TRBV4-3	NA	TRBJ1-1	TGCGCCAGCAGCCAAGATCTTGGGACAGAGAATACTGAAGCTTTCTTT	CASSQDLGTENTEAFF
TRBD2	TRBV27	NA	TRBJ2-7	TGTGCCAGCAGTATGACCTTGACTAGCGGGAGGCCGGGCGAGCAGTACTTC	CASSMTLTSGRPGEQYF
TRBD2	TRBV7-9	once	TRBJ2-5	TGTGCCAGCAGCCTCCGACTAGCGGGGGGAGAGACCCAGTACTTC	CASSLRLAGGETQYF
TRBD2	TRBV27	few	TRBJ2-1	TGTGCCAGCACCGGGACTAGCGGACCCAATGAGCAGTTCTTC	CASTGTSGPNEQFF
NA	TRBV4-3	NA	TRBJ2-1	TGCGCCAGCAGCCAAGAAAACCGATATTCGGATGAGCAGTTCTTC	CASSQENRYSDEQFF
TRBD2	TRBV7-2	many	TRBJ2-1	TGTGCCAGCAGCTTAAGCGGGGGCATATACAATGAGCAGTTCTTC	CASSLSGGIYNEQFF
NA	TRBV14	many	TRBJ1-1	TGTGCCAGCAGCCAAAACACTGAAGCTTTCTTT	CASSQNTEAFF
NA	TRBV14	NA	TRBJ2-5	TGTGCCAGCAGCCAACAGGGAGTAGAGACCCAGTACTTC	CASSQQGVETQYF
NA	TRBV29-1	NA	TRBJ1-1	TGCAGCGTTGTAGTGGTCGTGGACACTGAAGCTTTCTTT	CSVVVVVDTEAFF
NA	TRBV15	many	TRBJ2-5	TGTGCCACCAGCAGAGATTTGCCTCCCCAAGAGACCCAGTACTTC	CATSRDLPPQETQYF
NA	TRBV20-1	NA	TRBJ1-1	TGCGGGACTTTCATGAACACTGAAGCTTTCTTT	CGTFMNTEAFF
NA	TRBV6-5	NA	TRBJ2-7	TGTGCCAGCAGGTTAAAAGGACATCCACTCTACGAGCAGTACTTC	CASRLKGHPLYEQYF
NA	TRBV30	NA	TRBJ2-1	TGTGCCTGGGAGCAGAACCGTGGCAATGAGCAGTTCTTC	CAWEQNRGNEQFF
NA	TRBV9	NA	TRBJ2-7	TGTGCCAGCAGCGTAGAGGGGGGGTCCTCCTACGAGCAGTACTTC	CASSVEGGSSYEQYF
NA	TRBV29-1	few	TRBJ2-1	TGCAGCGTTCCCGACCCGTACAATGAGCAGTTCTTC	CSVPDPYNEQFF
TRBD2	TRBV5-5	few	TRBJ2-3	TGTGCCAGCAGCTCCCCACTAGCGGGGCGCACAGATACGCAGTATTTT	CASSSPLAGRTDTQYF
NA	TRBV2	few	TRBJ1-5	TGTGCCAGCAGTGGACAGACATATAGCAATCAGCCCCAGCATTTT	CASSGQTYSNQPQHF
TRBD2	TRBV7-9	few	TRBJ2-3	TGTGCCAGCAGCCTCGAGGGGCTAGCGGGCACAGATACGCAGTATTTT	CASSLEGLAGTDTQYF
NA	TRBV29-1	few	TRBJ2-5	TGCAGCGTTGGCCACAGGGCTGAGACCCAGTACTTC	CSVGHRAETQYF
NA	TRBV5-1	many	TRBJ2-5	TGCGCCAGCAGCTTCGCTACAGGGACCCAAGAGACCCAGTACTTC	CASSFATGTQETQYF
TRBD2	TRBV4-3	NA	TRBJ2-5	TGCGCCAGCAGCCAAGTAGCGCTAGCGGCCCAAGAGACCCAGTACTTC	CASSQVALAAQETQYF
NA	TRBV7-9	NA	TRBJ2-3	TGTGCCAGCAGCCTCTACACAGATACGCAGTATTTT	CASSLYTDTQYF
NA	TRBV4-3	many	TRBJ1-5	TGCGCCAGCAGCCTGAATTACGATGGGAGTCAGCCCCAGCATTTT	CASSLNYDGSQPQHF
TRBD1	TRBV30	NA	TRBJ1-4	TGTGCCGGCCAACCCCCGGGACAGGGGGATGAAAAACTGTTTTTT	CAGQPPGQGDEKLFF
NA	TRBV6-5	NA	TRBJ2-7	TGTGCCAGCAGCCATGGTAGCGAGCAGTACTTC	CASSHGSEQYF
NA	TRBV5-4	few	TRBJ2-2	TGTGCCAGCAGCTTACAGGGATTGGACACCGGGGAGCTGTTTTTT	CASSLQGLDTGELFF
TRBD1	TRBV7-2	NA	TRBJ2-5	TGTGCCAGCAGCTTCGGACAGGTCATCCAAGAGACCCAGTACTTC	CASSFGQVIQETQYF
NA	TRBV7-8	NA	TRBJ2-2	TGTGCCAGCAGCTTAGTCCGGGGGACCGGGGAGCTGTTTTTT	CASSLVRGTGELFF
TRBD2	TRBV13	few	TRBJ2-5	TGTGCCAGCAGCGACCAACTAGCGGGGTCGCCGGGGACCCAGTACTTC	CASSDQLAGSPGTQYF
NA	TRBV2	NA	TRBJ2-1	TGTGCCAGCCGAGGATTCTTTAGCTCCTACAATGAGCAGTTCTTC	CASRGFFSSYNEQFF
NA	TRBV29-1	NA	TRBJ2-6	TGCAGCGTTGCCCCTGGCCAGGGGCGCTCTGGGGCCAACGGCCTGACTTTC	CSVAPGQGRSGANGLTF
TRBD1	TRBV29-1	NA	TRBJ1-2	TGCAGCTCGAGGGGACAGGGGTATGACTATGGCTACACCTTC	CSSRGQGYDYGYTF
TRBD1	TRBV10-3	many	TRBJ2-1	TGTGCCATCAGTGGATGGACAGGGAATGAGCAGTTCTTC	CAISGWTGNEQFF
NA	TRBV25-1	few	TRBJ2-7	TGTGCCAGCAGCGCCGGGAGTACCGCTCTCTACGAGCAGTACTTC	CASSAGSTALYEQYF
NA	TRBV7-8	few	TRBJ2-4	TGTGCCAGCAGTCCAAAAGGGGACCCCGTTCGAATTCAGTACTTC	CASSPKGDPVRIQYF
NA	TRBV29-1	NA	TRBJ2-1	TGCAGCGTTGAAGATGGGTATCGCTCCTACAATGAGCAGTTCTTC	CSVEDGYRSYNEQFF
NA	TRBV21-1	NA	TRBJ2-7	TGTGCCAGCAGGTCGAAACCCTCGGGCTACGAGCAGTACTTC	CASRSKPSGYEQYF
NA	TRBV7-2	few	TRBJ2-7	TGTGCCAGCAGCTTAGTCAGCACAGACTACGAGCAGTACTTC	CASSLVSTDYEQYF
NA	TRBV4-2	few	TRBJ2-3	TGTGCCAGCAGCCCAGACGGGTTTTTAAGGGATACGCAGTATTTT	CASSPDGFLRDTQYF
NA	TRBV30	NA	TRBJ2-2	TGTGCCTGGAGAAGGATTAACACCGGGGAGCTGTTTTTT	CAWRRINTGELFF
NA	TRBV29-1	few	TRBJ1-1	TGCAGCGCAACCGGAGATCAGAACACTGAAGCTTTCTTT	CSATGDQNTEAFF
NA	TRBV15	NA	TRBJ2-7	TGTGCCACCAGCAGAGATCTGGGGTTCGAGCAGTACTTC	CATSRDLGFEQYF
NA	TRBV29-1	NA	TRBJ1-2	TGCAGCGTTGGCTGGTCAGGGCAAGGCTATGGCTACACCTTC	CSVGWSGQGYGYTF
NA	TRBV18	few	TRBJ2-1	TGTGCCAGCTCACCTACAGGGTTTTACAATGAGCAGTTCTTC	CASSPTGFYNEQFF
NA	TRBV21-1	NA	TRBJ2-3	TGTGCCAGCCCGAGGACCATGATAGATACGCAGTATTTT	CASPRTMIDTQYF
NA	TRBV21-1	medium-sized	TRBJ2-1	TGTGCCACAACTAACAATGAGCAGTTCTTC	CATTNNEQFF
TRBD1	TRBV30	few	TRBJ1-5	TGTGCCTGTTCTCTTCCGACAGGGACCAATCAGCCCCAGCATTTT	CACSLPTGTNQPQHF